Shown below are 21 T cell receptor beta chains from a single sample sequenced in a study of blood T cell repertoires in COVID-19. The table came from immunoSEQ multiplex PCR; TCRdb's copy has only in-frame clones and leaves some out. Among about 36,000 clones, around four fifths were seen once, and the ten largest hold over 13%. The specimen was peripheral blood. The receptors stem from a human donor in a cohort sampled during active COVID-19.

The rearrangement links TRBV19 to TRBJ1-1, with 7 nucleotides matching TRBD1. J lost 4 bases, V lost 6 bases, and 8 bases had no gene match. Germline CDR1 and CDR2: LNHDA and SQIVND (reference sequence). The CDR3 consists of 14 residues. The CDR3 loop reads CASSPEGAGTEAFF. The DNA of the CDR3 is TGTGCCAGTAGCCCCGAGGGGGCTGGCACTGAAGCTTTCTTT.

The chain links TRBV29-1 to TRBJ2-7, with D possibly TRBD2 on 6 matching bases. V was trimmed by 3 bases and J by 2 bases, leaving 11 bases between them. Germline CDR1 is SQVTM and CDR2 is ANQGSEA. The length of the CDR3 is 13 residues. The CDR3 is CSVEPGGTYEQYF. CDR3 nucleotides: TGCAGCGTTGAGCCCGGAGGGACCTACGAGCAGTACTTC.

The chain links TRBV7-2 to TRBJ2-3; 7 nucleotides agree with TRBD2. V gave up 7 bases and J gave up 5 bases; unmatched junction bases: 15. Germline V CDR1 and CDR2: SGHTA, FQGNSA. The CDR3 contains 16 residues. CDR3 sequence reads: CASTELGGGGGDTQYF. The CDR3 coding sequence is TGTGCCAGCACAGAACTGGGCGGGGGAGGAGGAGATACGCAGTATTTT.

The chain carries TRBV11-2 and TRBJ2-3, with TRBD2 matching over 11 bases. With 6 bases clipped from V and 4 bases from J, the junction kept 9 bases outside the gene matches. Germline CDR1 and CDR2: SGHAT and FQNNGV. The CDR3 is 16 residues long. The CDR3 protein is CASRSPTSGGPDTQYF. CDR3 in DNA: TGTGCCAGCAGGTCCCCTACTAGCGGGGGACCAGATACGCAGTATTTT. Full variable domain (missing parts from reference TRBV11-2 and TRBJ2-3): EAGVAQSPRYKIIEKRQSVAFWCNPISGHATLYWYQQILGQGPKLLIQFQNNGVVDDSQLPKDRFSAERLKGVDSTLKIQPAKLEDSAVYLCASRSPTSGGPDTQYFGPGTRLTVL.

This clone is termed medium-sized. The J gene is TRBJ1-5, the V gene TRBV4-1, with D unclear. V lost 3 bases and J lost 0, with 6 bases in between. Germline CDR1 reads MGHRA; CDR2 reads YSYEKL. There are 14 residues in the CDR3. The CDR3 spells CASSQEGSNQPQHF. The CDR3 DNA sequence: TGCGCCAGCAGCCAGGAGGGTAGCAATCAGCCCCAGCATTTT.

This chain joins TRBV7-9 and TRBJ1-2; TRBD1 aligns across 12 bases. The CDR3 contains 16 residues. After removal of 6 bases from V and 8 bases from J, the junction contained 13 bases not matched to a gene. CDR1 and CDR2 from the germline V gene are SEHNR and FQNEAQ (reference sequence). The chain's CDR3 is CASRPKPGQGAKGYTF. The CDR3 nucleotides are TGTGCCAGCAGGCCCAAACCGGGACAGGGGGCGAAGGGCTACACCTTC.

The chain joins TRBV6-2 or TRBV6-3 to TRBJ2-3; D is perhaps TRBD2 (7 bases). Between the trimmed V and J ends, which lost 4 bases and 2 bases, there was a span of 25 bases. The CDR3 extends over 19 amino acids. Germline V CDR1 and CDR2: MNHEY, SVGEGT. CDR3 sequence: CASSSFLAGARENTDTQYF. In nucleotides, the CDR3 is TGTGCCAGCAGTTCATTCCTCGCGGGGGCCCGGGAGAACACAGATACGCAGTATTTT.

The chain has TRBV6-5 and TRBJ1-5, with 10 bases lining up with TRBD1. Germline V gene data show CDR1 as MNHEY and CDR2 as SVGAGI. CDR3 length equals 15 residues. J was trimmed by 7 bases and V by 6 bases; bases with no gene match: 9. Here the CDR3 reads CASSGQGGVIQPQHF. The DNA of the CDR3 is TGTGCCAGCAGCGGACAGGGGGGGGTAATACAGCCCCAGCATTTT.

CDR3 sequence (DNA): TGTGCCAGCAGCCCCGTCACAGATACGCAGTATTTT. Protein: CASSPVTDTQYF. The chain links TRBV7-8 to TRBJ2-3, with D hard to call. The germline V gene encodes CDR1 SGHVS and CDR2 FQNEAQ. Trimming took 5 bases from V and 2 from J, leaving 5 bases between them. CDR3 length: 12 residues.

The chain recombines TRBV7-8 with TRBJ1-2; TRBD1 agrees at 7 bases. The CDR3 length is 14 residues. The germline gives CDR1 SGHVS, CDR2 FQNEAQ. V was pared by 6 bases and J by 4 bases, with 8 bases of the junction left unmatched. CDR3 loop: CASSSQQGTYGYTF. DNA of the CDR3: TGTGCCAGCAGTTCCCAACAGGGGACCTATGGCTACACCTTC.

The chain combines TRBV24-1 with TRBJ1-1, with unresolved D. The CDR3 loop spans 13 amino acids. V was pared by 8 bases and J by 0 bases, with 9 bases between. Germline V CDR1 and CDR2: KGHDR, SFDVKD. CDR3 sequence (DNA): TGTGCCACCAATCAGGTAGTGAACACTGAAGCTTTCTTT. Protein sequence: CATNQVVNTEAFF.

V gene TRBV28 combines with J gene TRBJ2-1, with TRBD1 matching over 9 bases. Germline lookup yields CDR1 MDHEN and CDR2 SYDVKM. The V segment lost 6 bases and the J segment 3 bases; nucleotides outside the gene matches: 6. The CDR3 is 15 residues long. The CDR3 DNA reads TGTGCCAGCAGCCCCCCGGGACAGGGCTACAATGAGCAGTTCTTC. Protein product: CASSPPGQGYNEQFF.

A remark on this clone: A much more abundant neighbour one base away suggests this may be a read error. Other nucleotide sequences from this sample produce the same CDR3. The CDR3 loop reads CASSRGSDRGGNQPQHF. CDR3 in DNA: TGTGCCAGTAGTCGGGGCTCGGACAGGGGAGGCAATCAGCCTCAGCATTTT. The rearrangement links TRBV19 to TRBJ1-5; TRBD1 aligns across 9 bases. This CDR3 region has 17 residues. Germline assignment: CDR1 LNHDA and CDR2 SQIVND (reference sequence).

V is TRBV4-1 and J is TRBJ1-2; D gene ambiguous. This CDR3 is built from 14 residues. Deletions cut 1 base from V and 2 bases from J, with 8 bases between. Germline V gene data show CDR1 as MGHRA and CDR2 as YSYEKL. CDR3 residues: CASSQGPLNYGYTF. The CDR3 DNA follows: TGCGCCAGCAGCCAAGGGCCTCTCAACTATGGCTACACCTTC.

This clone appeared a few times. The chain carries TRBV4-1 and TRBJ2-7; TRBD2 is a possible D gene (6 bases). Germline loops: CDR1 MGHRA, CDR2 YSYEKL. The CDR3 is 15 residues long. V lost 5 bases to trimming and J lost 0 bases, with 14 bases between them. The CDR3 spells CASSRARDGSYEQYF. Written as DNA, the CDR3 is TGCGCCAGCAGCAGGGCGCGGGACGGCTCCTACGAGCAGTACTTC.

The chain is built from TRBV4-3 and TRBJ1-1; possibly TRBD1 for D (5 bases). V gave up 3 bases and J gave up 3 bases, with 11 bases separating them. CDR3 length equals 14 residues. Germline values: CDR1 LGHNA, CDR2 YSLEER. CDR3 sequence reads: CASSHSGGYTEAFF. DNA for the CDR3: TGCGCCAGCAGCCACTCTGGGGGGTACACTGAAGCTTTCTTT.

The CDR3 DNA sequence: TGTGCCAGCAGCCCACGACTAGCGGGGAATGAGCAGTTCTTC. Protein sequence: CASSPRLAGNEQFF. The chain has TRBV5-4 and TRBJ2-1; 11 positions agree with TRBD2. Germline CDR1 and CDR2: SGHNT and YYREEE (reference sequence). V lost 4 bases and J lost 7; bases outside the gene matches: 4. The CDR3 is made up of 14 amino acids. The full variable domain, completed using reference TRBV5-4 and TRBJ2-1, is ETGVTQSPTHLIKTRGQQVTLRCSSQSGHNTVSWYQQALGQGPQFIFQYYREEENGRGNFPPRFSGLQFPNYSSELNVNALELDDSALYLCASSPRLAGNEQFFGPGTRLTVL.

This chain uses TRBV7-3 with TRBJ1-6; 8 bases are a match to TRBD1. The CDR3 consists of 16 residues. The J segment lost 0 bases and the V segment lost 6 bases, leaving 4 bases of the junction unmatched. CDR1 is SGHTA, CDR2 FQGTGA, per germline. Here the CDR3 DNA reads TGTGCCAGCAGTCGACAGGGGAGCTCCTATAATTCACCCCTCCACTTT. It codes for CASSRQGSSYNSPLHF.

This chain links TRBV5-1 with TRBJ2-1; perhaps TRBD2 as D (5 bases). CDR1 is SGHRS, CDR2 YFSETQ, per germline. V was clipped by 5 bases and J by 6 bases, with 12 bases between them. This CDR3 is 13 amino acids long. This CDR3 reads CASSLEVGNEQFF. As DNA, the CDR3 is TGCGCCAGCAGTCTGGAGGTGGGCAATGAGCAGTTCTTC.

The gene calls are TRBV3-1 (or the pseudogene TRBV3-2) and TRBJ2-7; 12 bases match TRBD2. Trimming took 4 bases from V and 7 from J; bases not matched to a gene: 2. Germline V gene lookup returns CDR1 LGHDT and CDR2 YNNKEL (reference sequence). The CDR3 has 13 amino acids. The chain's CDR3 is CASSLGLAGEQYF. As DNA, the CDR3 is TGTGCCAGCAGCCTCGGACTAGCGGGGGAGCAGTACTTC.

This chain joins TRBV7-9 and TRBJ1-2; tentatively, D is TRBD1 (6 bases). The CDR3 totals 12 residues. With 7 bases removed from V and 7 bases from J, the gap between germline ends came to 13 bases. Germline assignment: CDR1 SEHNR and CDR2 FQNEAQ (reference sequence). DNA for the CDR3: TGTGCCAGCACTTCAGGGGCGGTTGGCTACACCTTC. This sequence encodes CASTSGAVGYTF.